The 30 T cell receptor beta chains given below trace back to one sample, sequenced in a study of T cells in Graves' hyperthyroidism and ophthalmopathy. The TCR beta CDR3 regions underwent amplification using RNA transcripts as the source. Carried out on the TCR CDR3, a first-round RT-PCR used the HTBI primer set. TCRdb ran MiXCR on the multiplex PCR reads and lists one entry per CDR3 protein. This table has 700,000 or so distinct CDR3 sequences, about a sixth appearing once. Material: blood. The source is a man aged 18 to 29 with Graves' hyperthyroidism.

The table lists this clonotype with a few counts. Mismatch with germline at one junction end may stem from a read error. This chain connects TRBV20-1 to TRBJ1-2; 12 bases line up with TRBD1. The CDR3 consists of 15 residues. Germline V CDR1 and CDR2: DFQATT, SNEGSKA (reference sequence). CDR3 DNA sequence: TGCAGTGTTAGAGATGTGGGACAGGGGGCCTCTGGCTACACCTTC. This encodes CSVRDVGQGASGYTF.

This clonotype came up many times. V usage is TRBV27 and J usage is TRBJ2-1; 11 bases map to TRBD2. Germline V gives CDR1 MNHEY, CDR2 SMNVEV (reference sequence). The CDR3 totals 14 residues. J gave up 10 bases and V 5 bases, and 7 bases lay outside the gene matches. CDR3 protein: CASSLGLAGKEQFF. The CDR3 coding sequence is TGTGCCAGCAGTCTCGGACTAGCGGGTAAGGAGCAGTTCTTC.

This clonotype was found many times. The chain employs TRBV2 and TRBJ2-7; D is undetermined. V dropped 5 bases and J dropped 5 bases, with 10 bases sitting between them. Looked up from germline, CDR1 is SNHLY and CDR2 is FYNNEI. The CDR3 runs 12 residues. The CDR3 loop reads CASSLGPDEQYF. The DNA for the CDR3 is TGTGCCAGCAGTTTAGGGCCTGACGAGCAGTACTTC.

Many counts were recorded for this clonotype. J is TRBJ2-7 and V is TRBV12-3 or TRBV12-4; tentative D call: TRBD1 (6 bases). The CDR3 covers 15 residues. Between the trimmed V and J ends, which lost 6 bases and 5 bases, there was a span of 20 bases. The CDR3 reads CASSTGRRPSHEQYF. CDR3 sequence (DNA): TGTGCCAGCAGCACAGGGAGACGTCCTTCGCACGAGCAGTACTTC.

The chain links TRBV27 to TRBJ1-6; possible D gene TRBD1, 5 bases. Per germline, CDR1 MNHEY and CDR2 SMNVEV (reference sequence). Between the trimmed V and J ends, which lost 3 bases and 7 bases, there was a span of 19 bases. The CDR3 runs 17 residues. CDR3: CASSFAGRWAVNSPLHF. In DNA, the CDR3 is TGTGCCAGCAGTTTCGCGGGGCGGTGGGCGGTAAATTCACCCCTCCACTTT.

Concerning this clonotype itself: This may be a read error, as it is one base from a much larger clone. The chain carries TRBV20-1 and TRBJ1-2; possibly TRBD1 for D (5 bases). The V and J ends lost 1 base and 4 bases respectively, with 10 bases between them. Germline V lookup: CDR1 DFQATT, CDR2 SNEGSKA (reference sequence). There are 13 residues in the CDR3. The CDR3 region is CSARGGTPYGYTF. The CDR3 DNA reads as TGCAGTGCTAGAGGCGGGACGCCCTATGGCTACACCTTC.

The chain has TRBV6-1 and TRBJ2-1; maybe TRBD2 (5 bases). The V end was cut by 8 bases, the J end by 0 bases, with 8 bases between. Germline loops: CDR1 MNHNS, CDR2 SASEGT. The CDR3 length is 13 residues. CDR3 amino acids: CASLGSSYNEQFF. The DNA of the CDR3 is TGTGCCAGCTTAGGGAGCTCCTACAATGAGCAGTTCTTC.

This clonotype came up a few times. V gene TRBV7-2 combines with J gene TRBJ2-4; 14 bases agree with TRBD2. Germline assignment: CDR1 SGHTA and CDR2 FQGNSA. The CDR3 loop spans 19 amino acids. V lost 6 bases to trimming and J lost 1 base; unmatched junction nucleotides: 11. CDR3 bases: TGTGCCAGCAGTCCTAAGGGACTAGCGGGAGTAGGGGCCAAAAACATTCAGTACTTC. Its protein product is CASSPKGLAGVGAKNIQYF. Full variable domain (remainder filled in from reference TRBV7-2 and TRBJ2-4): GAGVSQSPSNKVTEKGKDVELRCDPISGHTALYWYRQSLGQGLEFLIYFQGNSAPDKSGLPSDRFSAERTGGSVSTLTIQRTQQEDSAVYLCASSPKGLAGVGAKNIQYFGAGTRLSVL.

The DNA for the CDR3 is TGTGCCAGCAGCCTAACAGGGTTAGAAGAGACCCAGTACTTC. The encoded protein is CASSLTGLEETQYF. This chain links TRBV7-2 with TRBJ2-5, with D tentatively TRBD1 (6 bases). The CDR3 spans 14 residues. The V end lost 5 bases, the J end lost 3 bases, and 13 bases lay between the germline ends. Germline V gives CDR1 SGHTA, CDR2 FQGNSA.

This clonotype was found many times. The CDR3 DNA is TGCAGTGCTAGAGATGGGCAGGTCCCTAGCACAGATACGCAGTATTTT. It codes for CSARDGQVPSTDTQYF. The V gene is TRBV20-1, the J gene TRBJ2-3; D gene uncertain. The CDR3 is made up of 16 amino acids. The germline V and J ends were trimmed by 0 bases and 0 bases, with 13 bases remaining between them. Germline V gene data show CDR1 as DFQATT and CDR2 as SNEGSKA (reference sequence).

The chain uses TRBV29-1 and TRBJ2-7; TRBD2 matches 7 bases. Germline CDR1 reads SQVTM; CDR2 reads ANQGSEA. CDR3 size: 14 residues. Trimming removed 7 bases from V and 0 bases from J; junction bases left unmatched: 9. The CDR3 protein is CSAAGGGHSYEQYF. Here the CDR3 DNA reads TGCAGCGCTGCCGGGGGAGGGCACTCCTACGAGCAGTACTTC.

This clonotype was seen at least ten times. This chain links TRBV12-3 or TRBV12-4 with TRBJ1-1; 7 bases are shared with TRBD1. The J segment lost 5 bases and the V segment lost 4 bases, leaving 7 bases of the junction unmatched. CDR3 length equals 14 residues. CDR3 loop: CASSYLQGVTEAFF. CDR3 coding DNA: TGTGCCAGCAGTTATCTCCAGGGGGTGACTGAAGCTTTCTTT.

The table lists this clonotype with a few counts. This sequence joins TRBV6-2 or TRBV6-3 and TRBJ2-1, with TRBD2 as a possible D gene (6 bases). This CDR3 has 15 residues. Germline values: CDR1 MNHEY, CDR2 SVGEGT. Trimming pared 6 bases from V and 2 bases from J, leaving 14 bases between. The CDR3 nucleotides read TGTGCCAGCAGCCCCGCGGGAAAGCCCTACAATGAGCAGTTCTTC. Protein sequence: CASSPAGKPYNEQFF.

This clonotype was observed a handful of times. The chain employs TRBV5-6 and TRBJ2-3, with D perhaps matching TRBD2 (6 bases). This CDR3 spans 16 amino acids. The ends were cut back, 5 bases at V and 0 bases at J, with 16 bases in the middle. CDR1 and CDR2 (germline): SGHDT, YYEEEE. The CDR3 nucleotides read TGTGCCAGCAGTCTAATCCCCGGGACTAGCACAGATACGCAGTATTTT. Translation: CASSLIPGTSTDTQYF.

The chain uses TRBV28 and TRBJ1-6; TRBD1 is a possible D gene (6 bases). V was pared by 4 bases and J by 2 bases, with 18 bases between. This CDR3 contains 18 residues. Germline CDR1 MDHEN, CDR2 SYDVKM. The CDR3 region is CASSSEGGLGAYNSPLHF. The DNA for the CDR3 is TGTGCCAGCAGTTCCGAAGGGGGACTGGGGGCCTATAATTCACCCCTCCACTTT. The full variable domain, with the rest looked up from reference TRBV28 and TRBJ1-6, is DVKVTQSSRYLVKRTGEKVFLECVQDMDHENMFWYRQDPGLGLRLIYFSYDVKMKEKGDIPEGYSVSREKKERFSLILESASTNQTSMYLCASSSEGGLGAYNSPLHFGNGTRLTVT.

This clonotype was detected ten times or more. V is TRBV6-1 and J is TRBJ1-1, with TRBD1 as a possible D gene (6 bases). Per germline, CDR1 MNHNS and CDR2 SASEGT. V dropped 6 bases and J dropped 4 bases, with 18 bases sitting between them. The CDR3 spans 15 residues. CDR3 region: CASSYAGGRGTEAFF. CDR3 nucleotide sequence: TGTGCCAGCAGCTACGCCGGGGGCAGGGGCACTGAAGCTTTCTTT.

The chain uses TRBV13 and TRBJ1-1; D is undetermined. CDR1 is PRHDT and CDR2 is FYEKMQ in the germline V gene (reference sequence). Trimming cost V 3 bases and J 2 bases, with 16 bases left between them. CDR3 length: 16 residues. This chain's CDR3 is CASSFNSRVRNTEAFF. As DNA, the CDR3 is TGTGCCAGCAGCTTTAACTCCCGGGTAAGAAACACTGAAGCTTTCTTT.

This clonotype was counted ten times or more. The gene calls are TRBV11-2 and TRBJ1-1; unclear D gene. The germline V and J ends were trimmed by 3 bases and 1 base, with 18 bases remaining between them. The CDR3 is 17 amino acids. CDR1 is SGHAT and CDR2 is FQNNGV in the germline V gene. The CDR3 DNA sequence: TGTGCCAGCAGCTTTCAGTACGCTAGAAATTGGAACACTGAAGCTTTCTTT. Amino acid sequence: CASSFQYARNWNTEAFF.

This clonotype was recorded a few times. This chain connects TRBV2 to TRBJ2-6; TRBD1 matches at 9 bases. V gave up 6 bases and J gave up 0 bases; unmatched junction bases: 3. The CDR3 covers 16 residues. Germline CDR1 SNHLY, CDR2 FYNNEI. CDR3 residues: CASRGTGRSGANVLTF. CDR3 nucleotide sequence: TGTGCCAGCAGGGGGACAGGGCGCTCTGGGGCCAACGTCCTGACTTTC.

V gene TRBV18 combines with J gene TRBJ1-5; D gene unclear. Per germline, CDR1 KGHSH and CDR2 LQKENI. The CDR3 totals 13 residues. Trimming left V 3 bases short and J 5 bases short, with 8 bases between. CDR3 residues: CASSPQRDQPQHF. The DNA for the CDR3 is TGTGCCAGCTCACCGCAGAGGGATCAGCCCCAGCATTTT.

The chain links TRBV7-9 to TRBJ1-4; D is unresolved. Germline values: CDR1 SEHNR, CDR2 FQNEAQ (reference sequence). V was trimmed by 8 bases and J by 0 bases, leaving 19 bases between them. This CDR3 comprises 17 residues. Here the CDR3 reads CASAFGEHGSTNEKLFF. CDR3 nucleotides: TGTGCCAGCGCTTTCGGGGAGCACGGGTCAACTAATGAAAAACTGTTTTTT.

This clonotype occurred many times. The chain links TRBV12-3 or TRBV12-4 to TRBJ2-3; D is perhaps TRBD1 or TRBD2 (5 bases each). The CDR3 is made up of 14 amino acids. Trimming stripped 5 bases from V and 5 bases from J, with 14 bases between. CDR3 DNA: TGTGCCAGCAGTCAGGGACCCCGTGGAGATACGCAGTATTTT. Its translation: CASSQGPRGDTQYF.

The sample holds many counts of this clonotype. The chain combines TRBV30 with TRBJ1-1; D may be TRBD1 (6 bases). This CDR3 comprises 13 residues. Trimming removed 0 bases from V and 5 bases from J, with 10 bases in between. Germline lookup yields CDR1 GTSNPN and CDR2 SVGIG (reference sequence). The CDR3 is CAWSVGGGTEAFF. In nucleotides, the CDR3 is TGTGCCTGGAGTGTGGGGGGCGGAACTGAAGCTTTCTTT.

In its sample, this clonotype was seen many times. This chain uses TRBV6-6 with TRBJ2-1, with no clear D. V was shortened by 2 bases and J by 4 bases, with 9 bases between the two germline ends. From germline, CDR1 is MNHNY and CDR2 SVGAGI (reference sequence). The CDR3 extends over 14 amino acids. The CDR3 region has the DNA TGTGCCAGCAGTTACAGGGATACTTACAATGAGCAGTTCTTC. It yields the protein CASSYRDTYNEQFF.

This clonotype has a single count. The gene calls are TRBV4-1 and TRBJ2-7, with no clear D. Deletions cut 0 bases from V and 1 base from J, with 10 bases between. The CDR3 length is 15 residues. CDR1 and CDR2 from the germline V gene are MGHRA and YSYEKL. Written as DNA, the CDR3 is TGCGCCAGCAGCCAAGAACCCGGCTTGTCCTACGAGCAGTACTTC. Its protein product is CASSQEPGLSYEQYF.

With regard to this clonotype: One junction end disagrees with the germline gene, perhaps due to a read error. The chain combines TRBV5-1 with TRBJ1-3; D gene unclear. This CDR3 has 15 amino acids. The germline V gene encodes CDR1 SGHRS and CDR2 YFSETQ. The CDR3 sequence is CASSSFRVSGNTIYF. The CDR3 nucleotides read TGTGCCAGCAGCTCCTTCCGGGTCTCTGGAAACACCATATATTTT. The full variable domain, its missing parts supplied by reference TRBV5-1 and TRBJ1-3, is KAGVTQTPRYLIKTRGQQVTLSCSPISGHRSVSWYQQTPGQGLQFLFEYFSETQRNKGNFPGRFSGRQFSNSRSEMNVSTLELGDSALYLCASSSFRVSGNTIYFGEGSWLTVV.

The chain employs TRBV20-1 and TRBJ1-6; D possibly corresponds to TRBD1 (5 bases). Trimming took 5 bases from V and 6 from J, leaving 14 bases between them. CDR1 is DFQATT and CDR2 is SNEGSKA in the germline V gene (reference sequence). The CDR3 is 14 amino acids. The CDR3 bases are TGCAGTGCTGGCCGGGACGCCGGTAATTCACCCCTCCACTTT. Translated: CSAGRDAGNSPLHF.

The chain has TRBV20-1 and TRBJ2-1; TRBD2 aligns across 9 bases. CDR3 length: 18 residues. In germline, CDR1 is DFQATT, CDR2 SNEGSKA (reference sequence). Trimming took 6 bases from V and 0 from J; bases not matched to a gene: 15. The CDR3 is CSAPPRLAATSSYNEQFF. CDR3 coding DNA: TGCAGTGCCCCCCCTCGACTAGCGGCCACGAGCTCCTACAATGAGCAGTTCTTC.

The gene calls are TRBV7-2 and TRBJ2-3, with TRBD2 matching 12 bases. Germline-derived CDR1 and CDR2 are SGHTA and FQGNSA. CDR3 length: 16 amino acids. V trimming: 5 bases; J trimming: 0 bases; junction bases outside the gene matches: 3. CDR3 DNA: TGTGCCAGCAGCCGGACTAGCGGGATGAGCACAGATACGCAGTATTTT. This translates into CASSRTSGMSTDTQYF.

CDR3 amino acids: CSAFKELAATDTQYF. The CDR3 bases are TGCAGTGCCTTCAAGGAACTAGCGGCGACAGATACGCAGTATTTT. The chain carries TRBV20-1 and TRBJ2-3; 8 nucleotides match TRBD2. Germline loops: CDR1 DFQATT, CDR2 SNEGSKA (reference sequence). The CDR3 covers 15 residues. The junction had 11 bases not matched to a gene; V was cut back by 6 bases and J by 3 bases.